This T cell receptor beta chain was obtained from a study of regulatory T cells in long-lasting Graves disease. CDR3 regions were amplified by Arm-PCR using iRepertoire HTBI primers to build TCR beta libraries. TCRdb re-analysed the multiplex PCR reads in MiXCR, keeping a single row per CDR3 protein. This table has about 460,000 distinct CDR3 sequences, around a fifth appearing once. This clonotype was counted many times. Sequence at one end of the junction differs from germline and may be a read error. The CDR3 runs 14 residues. Time point meaning: persistent/refractory GD, antithyroid drugs over 5 years with positive TRAb. The authors made the TCR library using RNA they extracted from PBMCs.

The rearrangement uses TRBV12-3 or TRBV12-4 and TRBJ2-7, with a tentative D call TRBD2 (5 bases). The clonotype comes from a female donor with Graves disease. The specimen was peripheral blood mononuclear cells (PBMCs), collected when the disease was refractory, from a patient treated with antithyroid drugs. The chain's CDR3 is CASSLEGGYYEQYF. CDR3 in DNA: TGTGCCAGCAGCTTAGAGGGCGGATACTACGAGCAGTACTTC.